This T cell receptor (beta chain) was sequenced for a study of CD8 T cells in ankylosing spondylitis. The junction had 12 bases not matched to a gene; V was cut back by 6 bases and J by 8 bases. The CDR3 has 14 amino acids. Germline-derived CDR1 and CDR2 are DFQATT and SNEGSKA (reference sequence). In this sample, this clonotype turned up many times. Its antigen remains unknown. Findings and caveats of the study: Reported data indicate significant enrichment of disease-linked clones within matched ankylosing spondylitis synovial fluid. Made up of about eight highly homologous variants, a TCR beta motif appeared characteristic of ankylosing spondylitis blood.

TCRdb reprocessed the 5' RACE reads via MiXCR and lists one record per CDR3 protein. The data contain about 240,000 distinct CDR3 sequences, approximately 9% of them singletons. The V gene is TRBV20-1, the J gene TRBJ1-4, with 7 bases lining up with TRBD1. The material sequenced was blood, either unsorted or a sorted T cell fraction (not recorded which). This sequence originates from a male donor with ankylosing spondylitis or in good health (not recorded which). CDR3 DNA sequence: TGCAGTGCGCTCAGACAGGGCTCCTACGAAAAACTGTTTTTT. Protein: CSALRQGSYEKLFF.